This T cell receptor (beta chain) emerged from a study of blood T cell repertoires in COVID-19. Study overall: Sites in the United States, Italy and Spain provided acute and convalescent COVID-19 samples. PBMCs, B-cell-depleted T cells, or T cells provided the cDNA or gDNA that made up the material.

Those who participated ranged in age from roughly 18 to 90 years and resided in 24 US areas. Under the authors' procedure: Quantification of nucleated cells was approximated via reference gene primer amplification. Sequenced by immunoSEQ multiplex PCR; TCRdb stores in-frame clones only, minus some. V and J calls and clone size come straight from that table; D and trimming were deduced from the DNA. This repertoire shows approximately 360,000 clones, approximately 88% found once; its top ten account for 0.97%. The clonotype originates from a woman aged 25-40 years with acute COVID-19. Sequencing was done on a sample of PBMCs or T cells enriched from blood (not recorded which).

This CDR3 is CASRPWGGLNEQYF. CDR3 coding DNA: TGTGCCAGCAGGCCATGGGGGGGCCTGAACGAGCAGTACTTC. The genes are TRBV3-1 (or the pseudogene TRBV3-2) and TRBJ2-7, with D possibly matching TRBD2 (7 bases). Trimming took 6 bases from V and 5 from J, leaving 17 bases between them. Germline CDR1 LGHDT, CDR2 YNNKEL (reference sequence). The CDR3 spans 14 residues.